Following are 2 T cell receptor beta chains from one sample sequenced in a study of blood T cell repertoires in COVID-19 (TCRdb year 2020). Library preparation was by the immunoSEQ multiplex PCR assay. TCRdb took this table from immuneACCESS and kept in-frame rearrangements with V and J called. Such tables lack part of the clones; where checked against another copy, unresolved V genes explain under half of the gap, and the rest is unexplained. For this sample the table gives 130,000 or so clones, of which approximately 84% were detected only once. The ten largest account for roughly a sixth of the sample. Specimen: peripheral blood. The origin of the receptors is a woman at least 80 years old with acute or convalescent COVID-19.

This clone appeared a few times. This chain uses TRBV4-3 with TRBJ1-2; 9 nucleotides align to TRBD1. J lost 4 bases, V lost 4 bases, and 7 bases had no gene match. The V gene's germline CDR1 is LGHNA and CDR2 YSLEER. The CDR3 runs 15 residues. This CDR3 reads CASSRTTGGSYGYTF. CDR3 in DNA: TGCGCCAGCAGCCGAACGACAGGGGGGAGCTATGGCTACACCTTC.

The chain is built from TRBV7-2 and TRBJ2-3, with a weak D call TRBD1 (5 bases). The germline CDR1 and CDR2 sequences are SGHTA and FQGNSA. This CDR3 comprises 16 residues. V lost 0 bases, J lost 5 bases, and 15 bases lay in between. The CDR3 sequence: CASSLAGGAPRDTQYF. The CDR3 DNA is TGTGCCAGCAGCTTAGCCGGTGGGGCCCCTAGAGATACGCAGTATTTT.